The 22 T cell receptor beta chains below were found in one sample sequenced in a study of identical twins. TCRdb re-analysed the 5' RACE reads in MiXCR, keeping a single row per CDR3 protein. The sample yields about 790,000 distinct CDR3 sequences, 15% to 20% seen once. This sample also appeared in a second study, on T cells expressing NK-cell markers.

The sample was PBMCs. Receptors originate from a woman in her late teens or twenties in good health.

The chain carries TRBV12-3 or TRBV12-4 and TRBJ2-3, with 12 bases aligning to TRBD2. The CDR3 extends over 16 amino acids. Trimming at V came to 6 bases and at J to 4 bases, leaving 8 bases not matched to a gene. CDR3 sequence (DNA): TGTGCCAGCAGCCCCCTAGCGGGAGGGAGAGCAGATACGCAGTATTTT. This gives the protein CASSPLAGGRADTQYF.

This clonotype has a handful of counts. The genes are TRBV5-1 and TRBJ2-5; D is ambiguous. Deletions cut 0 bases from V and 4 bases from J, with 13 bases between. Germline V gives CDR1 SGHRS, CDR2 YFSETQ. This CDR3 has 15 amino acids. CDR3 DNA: TGCGCCAGCAGCTTGGCCGGCGGATTTGGAGAGACCCAGTACTTC. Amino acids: CASSLAGGFGETQYF.

In DNA, the CDR3 is TGCAGTGCGAGGCCACTGGCGGGGAATTACAATGAGCAGTTCTTC. This gives the protein CSARPLAGNYNEQFF. The V gene is TRBV20-1, the J gene TRBJ2-1, with a possible D match to TRBD2 (6 bases). The germline CDR1 and CDR2 sequences are DFQATT and SNEGSKA (reference sequence). The CDR3 is 15 amino acids. V dropped 6 bases and J dropped 4 bases, with 19 bases sitting between them.

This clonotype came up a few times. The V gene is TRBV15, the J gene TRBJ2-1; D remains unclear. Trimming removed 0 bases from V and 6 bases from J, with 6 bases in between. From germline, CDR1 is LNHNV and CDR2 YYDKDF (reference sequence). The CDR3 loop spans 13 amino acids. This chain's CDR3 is CATSRDRFNEQFF. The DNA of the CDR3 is TGTGCCACCAGCAGAGACCGGTTCAATGAGCAGTTCTTC.

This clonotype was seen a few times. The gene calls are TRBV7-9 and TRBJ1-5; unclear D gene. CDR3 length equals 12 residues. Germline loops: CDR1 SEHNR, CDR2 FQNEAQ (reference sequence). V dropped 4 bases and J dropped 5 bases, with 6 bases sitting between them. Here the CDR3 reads CASSSRHQPQHF. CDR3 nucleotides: TGTGCCAGCAGCTCAAGACATCAGCCCCAGCATTTT.

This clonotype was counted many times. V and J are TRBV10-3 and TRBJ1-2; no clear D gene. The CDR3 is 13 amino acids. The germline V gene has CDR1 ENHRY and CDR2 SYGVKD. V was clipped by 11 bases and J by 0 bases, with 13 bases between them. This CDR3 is CASSPETNYGYTF. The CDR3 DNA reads TGTGCCTCTTCCCCAGAGACTAACTATGGCTACACCTTC.

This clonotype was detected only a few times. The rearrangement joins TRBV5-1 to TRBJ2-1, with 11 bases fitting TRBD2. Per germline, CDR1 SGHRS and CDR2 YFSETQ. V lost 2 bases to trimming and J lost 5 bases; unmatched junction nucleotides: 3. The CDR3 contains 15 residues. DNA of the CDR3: TGCGCCAGCAGCTTTAGCGGGGGGGCACACAATGAGCAGTTCTTC. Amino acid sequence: CASSFSGGAHNEQFF.

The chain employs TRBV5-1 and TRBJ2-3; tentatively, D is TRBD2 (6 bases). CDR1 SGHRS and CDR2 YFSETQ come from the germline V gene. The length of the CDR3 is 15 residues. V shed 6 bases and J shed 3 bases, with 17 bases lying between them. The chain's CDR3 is CASTPSGVATDTQYF. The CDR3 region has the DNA TGCGCCAGCACTCCTTCGGGGGTAGCTACAGATACGCAGTATTTT.

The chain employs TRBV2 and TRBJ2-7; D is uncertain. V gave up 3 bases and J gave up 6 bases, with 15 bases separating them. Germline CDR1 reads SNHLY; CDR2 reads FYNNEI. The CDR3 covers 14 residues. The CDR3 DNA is TGTGCCAGCAGTGATCGGATATTAGCTATCGAGCAGTACTTC. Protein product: CASSDRILAIEQYF.

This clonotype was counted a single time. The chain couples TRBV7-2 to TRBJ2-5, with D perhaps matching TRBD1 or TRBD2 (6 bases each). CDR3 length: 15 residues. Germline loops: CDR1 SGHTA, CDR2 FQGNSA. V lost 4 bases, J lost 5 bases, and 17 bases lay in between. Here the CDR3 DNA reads TGTGCCAGCAGCTCCCACTCGGGGGCGCAGGAGACCCAGTACTTC. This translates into CASSSHSGAQETQYF. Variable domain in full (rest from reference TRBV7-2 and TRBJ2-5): GAGVSQSPSNKVTEKGKDVELRCDPISGHTALYWYRQSLGQGLEFLIYFQGNSAPDKSGLPSDRFSAERTGGSVSTLTIQRTQQEDSAVYLCASSSHSGAQETQYFGPGTRLLVL.

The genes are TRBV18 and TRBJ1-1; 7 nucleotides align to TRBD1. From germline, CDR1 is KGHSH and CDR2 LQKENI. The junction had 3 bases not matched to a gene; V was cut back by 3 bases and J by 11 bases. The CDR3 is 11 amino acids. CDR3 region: CASSPTGLAFF. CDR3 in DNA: TGTGCCAGCTCACCGACAGGGTTGGCTTTCTTT. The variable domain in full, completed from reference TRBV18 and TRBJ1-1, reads NAGVMQNPRHLVRRRGQEARLRCSPMKGHSHVYWYRQLPEEGLKFMVYLQKENIIDESGMPKERFSAEFPKEGPSILRIQQVVRGDSAAYFCASSPTGLAFFGQGTRLTVV.

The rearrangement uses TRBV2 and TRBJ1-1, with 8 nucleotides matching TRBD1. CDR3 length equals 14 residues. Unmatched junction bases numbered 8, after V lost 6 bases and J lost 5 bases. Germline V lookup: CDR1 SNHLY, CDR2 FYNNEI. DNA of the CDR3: TGTGCCAGCAGGGCCAGGGGGCGAGTAACTGAAGCTTTCTTT. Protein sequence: CASRARGRVTEAFF.

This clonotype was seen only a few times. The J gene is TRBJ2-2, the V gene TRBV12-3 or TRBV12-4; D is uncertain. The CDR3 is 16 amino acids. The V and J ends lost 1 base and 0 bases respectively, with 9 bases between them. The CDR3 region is CASSLVILANTGELFF. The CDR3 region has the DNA TGTGCCAGCAGTTTAGTGATCCTCGCGAACACCGGGGAGCTGTTTTTT.

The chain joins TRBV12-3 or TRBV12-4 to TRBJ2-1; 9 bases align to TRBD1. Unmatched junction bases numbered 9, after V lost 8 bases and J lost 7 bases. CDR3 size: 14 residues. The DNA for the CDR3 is TGTGCCAGCTGCACGGACAGGGGAATGAATGAGCAGTTCTTC. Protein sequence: CASCTDRGMNEQFF.

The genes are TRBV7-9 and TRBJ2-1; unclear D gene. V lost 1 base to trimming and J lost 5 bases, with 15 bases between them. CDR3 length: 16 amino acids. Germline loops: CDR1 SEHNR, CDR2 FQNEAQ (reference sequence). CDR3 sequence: CASSLVVARVNNEQFF. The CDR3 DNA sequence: TGTGCCAGCAGCTTAGTAGTGGCTAGGGTAAACAATGAGCAGTTCTTC.

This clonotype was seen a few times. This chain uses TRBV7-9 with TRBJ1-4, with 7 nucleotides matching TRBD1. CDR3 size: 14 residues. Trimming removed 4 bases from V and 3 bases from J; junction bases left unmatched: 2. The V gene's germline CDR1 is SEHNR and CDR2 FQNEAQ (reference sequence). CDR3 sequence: CASSSGTANEKLFF. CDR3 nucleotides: TGTGCCAGCAGCTCCGGGACAGCTAATGAAAAACTGTTTTTT.

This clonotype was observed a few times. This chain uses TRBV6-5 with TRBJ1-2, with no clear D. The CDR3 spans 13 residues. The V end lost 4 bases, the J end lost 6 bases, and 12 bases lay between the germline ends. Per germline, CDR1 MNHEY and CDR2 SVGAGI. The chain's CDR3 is CASSLQQRHGYTF. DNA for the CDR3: TGTGCCAGCAGTTTACAGCAGCGCCATGGCTACACCTTC.

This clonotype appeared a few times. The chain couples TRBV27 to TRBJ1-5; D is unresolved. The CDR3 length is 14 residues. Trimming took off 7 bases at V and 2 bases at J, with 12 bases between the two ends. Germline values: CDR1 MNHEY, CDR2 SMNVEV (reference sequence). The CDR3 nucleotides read TGTGCCAGCACCCCGGGCTGGGGCAATCAGCCCCAGCATTTT. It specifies CASTPGWGNQPQHF.

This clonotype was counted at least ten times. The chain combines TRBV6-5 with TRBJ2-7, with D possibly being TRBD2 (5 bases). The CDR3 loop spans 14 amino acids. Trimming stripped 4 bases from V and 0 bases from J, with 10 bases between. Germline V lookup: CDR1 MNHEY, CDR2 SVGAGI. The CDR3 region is CASSFLGSSYEQYF. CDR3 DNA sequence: TGTGCCAGCAGTTTCCTGGGGAGCTCCTACGAGCAGTACTTC.

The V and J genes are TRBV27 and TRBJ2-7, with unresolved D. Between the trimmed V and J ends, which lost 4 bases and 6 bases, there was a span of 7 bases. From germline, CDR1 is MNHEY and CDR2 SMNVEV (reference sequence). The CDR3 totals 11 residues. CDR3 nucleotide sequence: TGTGCCAGCAGTTGGGGTGCCGAGCAGTACTTC. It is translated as CASSWGAEQYF.

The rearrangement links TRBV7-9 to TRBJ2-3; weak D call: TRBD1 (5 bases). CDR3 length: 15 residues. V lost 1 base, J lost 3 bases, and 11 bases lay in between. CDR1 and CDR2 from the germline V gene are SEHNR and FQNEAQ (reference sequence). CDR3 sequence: CASSLVYDRTDTQYF. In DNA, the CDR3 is TGTGCCAGCAGCTTAGTGTACGACAGAACAGATACGCAGTATTTT.

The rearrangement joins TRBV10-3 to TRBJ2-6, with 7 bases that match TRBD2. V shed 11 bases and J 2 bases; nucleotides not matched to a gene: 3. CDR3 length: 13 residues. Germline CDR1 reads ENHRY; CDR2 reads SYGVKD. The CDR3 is CAAGETGANVLTF. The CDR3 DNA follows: TGTGCCGCGGGGGAAACTGGGGCCAACGTCCTGACTTTC.